This TCR beta chain came from a study of T cells after yellow fever vaccination. As for the study in general: CD3, CD45RA, CCR7 and CD95 sorting yielded EM, EMRA, CM and Tscm memory subsets.

CDR3 length: 14 residues. Germline V lookup: CDR1 SGHRS, CDR2 YFSETQ. V lost 0 bases to trimming and J lost 5 bases, with 11 bases between them. TCRdb passed the 5' RACE reads through MiXCR, listing each CDR3 protein once. This table has about 22,000 distinct CDR3 sequences, roughly 5.6% appearing once. This clonotype showed up many times. The origin of this receptor is a man younger than 35 who received the YFV17D yellow fever vaccine. This chain joins TRBV5-1 and TRBJ2-5; no clear D. Sequenced here: PBMCs, either bulk or a sorted T-cell subset (CD4+, CD8+, memory, or dextramer-sorted; not recorded which), sampled about 41 days after the first yellow fever vaccination. The CDR3 coding sequence is TGCGCCAGCAGCTTGGGCGGCGACGGGGAGACCCAGTACTTC. Encoded protein: CASSLGGDGETQYF.